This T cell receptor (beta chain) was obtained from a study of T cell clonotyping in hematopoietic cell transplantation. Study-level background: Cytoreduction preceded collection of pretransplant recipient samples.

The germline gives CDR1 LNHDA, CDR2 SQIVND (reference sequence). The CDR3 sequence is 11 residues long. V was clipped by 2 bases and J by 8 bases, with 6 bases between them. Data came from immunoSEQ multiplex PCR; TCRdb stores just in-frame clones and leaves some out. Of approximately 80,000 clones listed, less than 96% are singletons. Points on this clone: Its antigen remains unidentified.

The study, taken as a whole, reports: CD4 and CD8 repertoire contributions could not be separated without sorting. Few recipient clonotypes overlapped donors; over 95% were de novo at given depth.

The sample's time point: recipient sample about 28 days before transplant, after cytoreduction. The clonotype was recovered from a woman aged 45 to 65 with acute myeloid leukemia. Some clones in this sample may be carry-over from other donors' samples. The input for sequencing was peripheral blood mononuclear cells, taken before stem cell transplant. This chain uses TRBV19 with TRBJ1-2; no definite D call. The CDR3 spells CASSISWGYTF. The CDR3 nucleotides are TGTGCCAGTAGTATATCGTGGGGCTACACCTTC.